Shown below are 13 T cell receptor beta chains from a single sample sequenced in a study of regulatory T cells in long-lasting Graves disease. In building TCR beta libraries, iRepertoire HTBI primers were used together with Arm-PCR of CDR3 regions. TCRdb called the multiplex PCR reads again in MiXCR, with one record for every CDR3 protein. Here the sample spans 350,000 to 400,000 distinct CDR3 sequences, around a sixth being singletons. Time point of the sample: newly diagnosed GD, antithyroid drugs for less than 3 months. Generation of the TCR library employed RNA extracted from PBMCs. The material sequenced was peripheral blood mononuclear cells (PBMCs), taken at new diagnosis, from a patient treated with antithyroid drugs. The receptor set was obtained from a female donor with Graves disease.

This clonotype was recorded at least ten times. The gene calls are TRBV12-3 or TRBV12-4 and TRBJ1-2; 9 bases are a match to TRBD1. The ends lost 5 bases at V and 6 bases at J; junction bases unmatched: 19. CDR3 length: 18 residues. The CDR3 DNA is TGTGCCAGCAGTATCGATTACAGGGGGCTGAGGTATCAGGATGGCTACACCTTC. It is translated as CASSIDYRGLRYQDGYTF.

In this sample, this clonotype turned up many times. This sequence joins TRBV11-3 and TRBJ2-1; 7 bases are a match to TRBD2. The CDR3 consists of 16 residues. The V and J ends lost 3 bases and 4 bases, in that order; junction bases with no gene match: 9. From germline, CDR1 is SGHNT and CDR2 YENEEA. This chain's CDR3 is CASSLGAGETYNEQFF. The CDR3 nucleotides read TGTGCCAGCAGCTTGGGTGCGGGGGAGACTTACAATGAGCAGTTCTTC.

V is TRBV20-1 and J is TRBJ2-2, with 9 bases aligning to TRBD2. Germline values: CDR1 DFQATT, CDR2 SNEGSKA (reference sequence). Unmatched junction bases numbered 0, after V lost 5 bases and J lost 8 bases. The CDR3 loop spans 11 amino acids. Here the CDR3 DNA reads TGCAGTGCTCTAGCGGGAGGGGAGCTGTTTTTT. Translation: CSALAGGELFF.

The genes are TRBV10-1 and TRBJ1-1, with D unresolved. CDR1 and CDR2 from the germline V gene are WNHNN and SYGVQD (reference sequence). The V end was cut by 4 bases, the J end by 4 bases, with 7 bases between. This CDR3 has 12 amino acids. CDR3 sequence reads: CASSGEFTEAFF. CDR3 nucleotides: TGCGCCAGCAGTGGGGAGTTCACTGAAGCTTTCTTT.

About this clonotype itself: A much larger clonotype is one base distant, so this may be a read error. The chain recombines TRBV6-1 with TRBJ2-1; 7 bases are a match to TRBD1. The CDR3 covers 16 residues. The germline V gene has CDR1 MNHNS and CDR2 SASEGT. The CDR3 DNA is TGTGCCAGCCACGTGATAAGGACAGGCTCCTACGATGAGCAGTTCTTC. This translates into CASHVIRTGSYDEQFF.

This clonotype showed up many times. The J gene is TRBJ2-2, the V gene TRBV4-1; D possibly corresponds to TRBD1 (6 bases). This CDR3 has 17 amino acids. Germline V gene lookup returns CDR1 MGHRA and CDR2 YSYEKL. The ends were cut back, 4 bases at V and 0 bases at J, with 15 bases in the middle. The CDR3 bases are TGCGCCAGCAGCCCTCGTCACAACAGGGCGAACACCGGGGAGCTGTTTTTT. Amino acid sequence: CASSPRHNRANTGELFF.

In this sample, this clonotype turned up a few times. V gene TRBV28 combines with J gene TRBJ2-6; D unclear. The CDR3 runs to 12 residues. V was shortened by 5 bases and J by 2 bases, with 1 base between the two germline ends. The germline V gene encodes CDR1 MDHEN and CDR2 SYDVKM. The CDR3 DNA sequence: TGTGCCAGCAGTACTGGGGCCAACGTCCTGACTTTC. Encoded protein: CASSTGANVLTF.

The gene calls are TRBV6-9 and TRBJ2-4; 9 bases are shared with TRBD1. The CDR3 consists of 22 residues. J was trimmed by 0 bases and V by 3 bases; bases with no gene match: 21. Germline V CDR1 and CDR2: MNHGY, SVAAGI. The CDR3 spells CASSYADPGDRVLLLAKNIQYF. CDR3 DNA sequence: TGTGCCAGCAGTTACGCCGATCCGGGGGACAGGGTTCTACTCCTAGCCAAAAACATTCAGTACTTC.

This clonotype was picked up many times. The chain combines TRBV2 with TRBJ1-2, with TRBD1 matching over 7 bases. The CDR3 is 14 residues long. Per germline, CDR1 SNHLY and CDR2 FYNNEI. Unmatched junction bases numbered 9, after V lost 7 bases and J lost 4 bases. The CDR3 DNA reads as TGTGCCAGCACTCGGACAGGCGACAGCTATGGCTACACCTTC. Protein product: CASTRTGDSYGYTF.

There are many counts of this clonotype. The genes are TRBV13 and TRBJ2-5; 7 positions match TRBD2. In germline, CDR1 is PRHDT, CDR2 FYEKMQ (reference sequence). This CDR3 has 15 amino acids. With V trimmed by 6 bases and J by 5 bases, 12 bases remained unmatched. CDR3 nucleotides: TGTGCCAGCAGTCTAGACGGGGAGGGAAAGGAGACCCAGTACTTC. This gives the protein CASSLDGEGKETQYF.

In this sample, this clonotype turned up many times. V gene TRBV3-1 combines with J gene TRBJ1-2, with 7 nucleotides matching TRBD1. The CDR3 is 16 amino acids. Trimming removed 1 base from V and 6 bases from J; junction bases left unmatched: 11. Looked up from germline, CDR1 is LGHDT and CDR2 is YNNKEL (reference sequence). The CDR3 DNA follows: TGTGCCAGCAGCCAAGGGGAGACAGGGTATGTCAATGGCTACACCTTC. The encoded protein is CASSQGETGYVNGYTF.

This clonotype was picked up a small number of times. CDR3 in DNA: TGCGCCAGCAGCTTGGGGTCGGGGAATGGCTACACCTTC. Translated, it gives CASSLGSGNGYTF. The chain combines TRBV5-1 with TRBJ1-2, with no clear D. V lost 0 bases and J lost 6, with 9 bases in between. CDR1 and CDR2 from the germline V gene are SGHRS and YFSETQ. The CDR3 loop spans 13 amino acids. The variable domain in full, with the rest retrieved from reference TRBV5-1 and TRBJ1-2, is KAGVTQTPRYLIKTRGQQVTLSCSPISGHRSVSWYQQTPGQGLQFLFEYFSETQRNKGNFPGRFSGRQFSNSRSEMNVSTLELGDSALYLCASSLGSGNGYTFGSGTRLTVV.

The V gene is TRBV6-1, the J gene TRBJ2-7, with D possibly TRBD1 on 7 matching bases. V gave up 6 bases and J gave up 2 bases, with 20 bases separating them. There are 16 residues in the CDR3. Looked up from germline, CDR1 is MNHNS and CDR2 is SASEGT. The CDR3 region has the DNA TGTGCCAGCAGGGGGGGACAGTCCGGGCGAACCTACGAGCAGTACTTC. This codes for CASRGGQSGRTYEQYF.